This T cell receptor beta chain comes out of a study of Ad26.COV2.S vaccination and SARS-CoV-2 variants. This clone occurred once. CDR3 length: 14 amino acids. The V gene end was trimmed by 0 bases and the J gene end by 9 bases; junction bases not matched to a gene: 7. Germline CDR1 is SGHRS and CDR2 is YFSETQ. Profiling relied on immunoSEQ multiplex PCR, and the TCRdb table lists in-frame clones only, not all of them. The table records 180,000 or so clones, roughly 85% of them present only once. The source was peripheral blood, collected after recovery from COVID-19. The clonotype originates from a human donor who had recovered from COVID-19. V usage is TRBV5-1 and J usage is TRBJ1-2; 8 bases are shared with TRBD1. In DNA, the CDR3 is TGCGCCAGCAGCTTGGAGGGACAGGCCGGGAGCTACACCTTC. Translation: CASSLEGQAGSYTF.